This T cell receptor (beta chain) originates from a study of post-analysis software for immune sequencing data. Whole-study context: Patients had relapsing-remitting, secondary progressive or progressive-relapsing multiple sclerosis; some lacked subtype. Study-wide findings and caveats: Under F measure analysis, samples from one preparation batch co-clustered strongly. People with multiple sclerosis had a significantly lower normalized Chao1 diversity than controls did.

This clonotype was seen a handful of times. Its cognate antigen is unknown. Built from TCR beta cDNA, the libraries had unique molecular identifiers in them. The T cell input of 1 to 10 million gave approximately 500,000 cDNA molecules. TCRdb re-analysed the PCR reads in MiXCR, keeping a single row per CDR3 protein. The repertoire holds more than 350,000 distinct CDR3 sequences, with approximately 38% as singletons. This sequence was found in a girl aged 2 to 9 with multiple sclerosis. The specimen was blood.

The CDR3 sequence is CASSTSDRPGGANVLTF. The CDR3 coding sequence is TGTGCCAGCAGTACATCGGACCGACCAGGAGGGGCCAACGTCCTGACTTTC. The chain employs TRBV6-6 and TRBJ2-6; D unresolved. Germline lookup yields CDR1 MNHNY and CDR2 SVGAGI (reference sequence). V lost 5 bases and J lost 4, with 18 bases in between. CDR3 length: 17 amino acids.